Listed below are T cell receptor beta chains from one sample, sequenced in a study of blood T cell repertoires in COVID-19. TCRdb keeps only in-frame clones here, not all; method: immunoSEQ multiplex PCR. The profile shows approximately 220,000 clones, about nine tenths of them singletons. Sequenced: PBMCs or T cells enriched from blood (not recorded which). The receptors were gathered from a woman in her twenties or thirties who had recovered from COVID-19. Each CDR3 is given with its conserved first and last residue. Fields, in order: D gene, V gene, clone size, J gene, CDR3 protein. A D gene is named only where the DNA matches it firmly. Not all rows give a size; the values are once, few, many and, for expanded clones, a class.

d_gene: NA
v_gene: TRBV29-1
abundance: NA
j_gene: TRBJ1-4
CDR3aa: CSVWGQDEKLFF

d_gene: TRBD1
v_gene: TRBV11-2
abundance: NA
j_gene: TRBJ1-3
CDR3aa: CASSFRSDRLSSGNTIYF

d_gene: NA
v_gene: TRBV10-3
abundance: NA
j_gene: TRBJ2-3
CDR3aa: CAISESGHPTDTQYF

d_gene: NA
v_gene: TRBV19
abundance: NA
j_gene: TRBJ2-1
CDR3aa: CASSRRGTYNEQFF

d_gene: NA
v_gene: TRBV7-3
abundance: once
j_gene: TRBJ1-1
CDR3aa: CASSPYTRGGSEAFF

d_gene: NA
v_gene: TRBV6-2/TRBV6-3
abundance: NA
j_gene: TRBJ1-2
CDR3aa: CASSPREGGYTF

d_gene: TRBD1
v_gene: TRBV5-1
abundance: NA
j_gene: TRBJ1-3
CDR3aa: CASSRTGMVGNTIYF

d_gene: NA
v_gene: TRBV7-8
abundance: NA
j_gene: TRBJ1-1
CDR3aa: CASSFVGQGNTEAFF

d_gene: NA
v_gene: TRBV29-1
abundance: NA
j_gene: TRBJ2-7
CDR3aa: CSAEVGAEQYF

d_gene: TRBD1
v_gene: TRBV3-1/TRBV3-2
abundance: NA
j_gene: TRBJ2-1
CDR3aa: CASSLLGQGFEQFF

d_gene: NA
v_gene: TRBV11-1
abundance: NA
j_gene: TRBJ2-4
CDR3aa: CASSPSAKNIQYF

d_gene: NA
v_gene: TRBV6-2/TRBV6-3
abundance: NA
j_gene: TRBJ2-3
CDR3aa: CASSSSGGTDTQYF

d_gene: TRBD1
v_gene: TRBV11-2
abundance: NA
j_gene: TRBJ2-7
CDR3aa: CASSLGDRYEQYF

d_gene: NA
v_gene: TRBV6-5
abundance: once
j_gene: TRBJ2-7
CDR3aa: CASSNDQVYEQYF

d_gene: NA
v_gene: TRBV13
abundance: once
j_gene: TRBJ1-5
CDR3aa: CASSLRERNQPQHF

d_gene: TRBD1
v_gene: TRBV5-5
abundance: NA
j_gene: TRBJ2-7
CDR3aa: CASSIRTGAYEQYF

d_gene: NA
v_gene: TRBV7-9
abundance: NA
j_gene: TRBJ2-7
CDR3aa: CASSLRGSYEQYF